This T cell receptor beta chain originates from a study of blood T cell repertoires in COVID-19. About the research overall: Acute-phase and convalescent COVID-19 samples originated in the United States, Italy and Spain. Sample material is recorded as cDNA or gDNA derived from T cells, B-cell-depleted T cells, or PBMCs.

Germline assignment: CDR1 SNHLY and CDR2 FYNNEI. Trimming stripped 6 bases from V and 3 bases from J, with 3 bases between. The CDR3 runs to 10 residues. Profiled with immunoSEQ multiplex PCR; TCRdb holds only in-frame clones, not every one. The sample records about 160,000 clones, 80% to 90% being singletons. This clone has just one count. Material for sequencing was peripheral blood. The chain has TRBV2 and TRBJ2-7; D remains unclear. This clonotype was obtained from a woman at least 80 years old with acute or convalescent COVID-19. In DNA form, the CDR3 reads TGTGCCAGCAGCCACTACGAGCAGTACTTC. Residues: CASSHYEQYF.